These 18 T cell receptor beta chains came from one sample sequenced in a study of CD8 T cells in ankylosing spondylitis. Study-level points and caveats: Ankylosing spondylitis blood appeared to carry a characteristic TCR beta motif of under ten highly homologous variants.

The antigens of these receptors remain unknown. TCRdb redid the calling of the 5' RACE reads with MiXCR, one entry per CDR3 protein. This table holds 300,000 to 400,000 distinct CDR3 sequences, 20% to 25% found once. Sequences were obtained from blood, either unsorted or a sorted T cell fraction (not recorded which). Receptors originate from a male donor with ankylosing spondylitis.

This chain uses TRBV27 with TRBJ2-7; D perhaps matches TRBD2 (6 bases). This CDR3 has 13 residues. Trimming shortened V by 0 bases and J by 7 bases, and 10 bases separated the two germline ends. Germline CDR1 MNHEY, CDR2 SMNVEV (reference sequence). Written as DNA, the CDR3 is TGTGCCAGCAGTTTATCCCGGGGGACTGAGCAGTACTTC. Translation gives CASSLSRGTEQYF.

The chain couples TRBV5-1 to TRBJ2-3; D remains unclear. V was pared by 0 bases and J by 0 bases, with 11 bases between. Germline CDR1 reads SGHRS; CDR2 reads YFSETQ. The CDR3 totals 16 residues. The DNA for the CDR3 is TGCGCCAGCAGCTTGGGGACCCTCCCGAGCACAGATACGCAGTATTTT. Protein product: CASSLGTLPSTDTQYF.

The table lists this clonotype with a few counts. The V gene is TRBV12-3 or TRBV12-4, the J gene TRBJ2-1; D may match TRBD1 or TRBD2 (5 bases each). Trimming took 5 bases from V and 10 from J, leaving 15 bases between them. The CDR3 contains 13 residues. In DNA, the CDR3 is TGTGCCAGCAGTCGGGACCGTCAGCGAGAGCAGTTCTTC. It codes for CASSRDRQREQFF.

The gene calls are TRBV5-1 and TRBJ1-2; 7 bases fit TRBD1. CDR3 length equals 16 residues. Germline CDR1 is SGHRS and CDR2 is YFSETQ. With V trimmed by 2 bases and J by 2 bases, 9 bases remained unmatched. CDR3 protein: CASSFGTALSNYGYTF. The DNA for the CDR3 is TGCGCCAGCAGCTTCGGGACAGCCCTCTCCAACTATGGCTACACCTTC.

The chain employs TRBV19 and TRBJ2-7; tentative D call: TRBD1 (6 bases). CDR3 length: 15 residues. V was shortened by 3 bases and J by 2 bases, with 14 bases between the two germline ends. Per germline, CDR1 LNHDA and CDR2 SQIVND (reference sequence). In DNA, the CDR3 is TGTGCCAGTAGTATGGGGGCTAGCTGGACCTACGAGCAGTACTTC. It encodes CASSMGASWTYEQYF.

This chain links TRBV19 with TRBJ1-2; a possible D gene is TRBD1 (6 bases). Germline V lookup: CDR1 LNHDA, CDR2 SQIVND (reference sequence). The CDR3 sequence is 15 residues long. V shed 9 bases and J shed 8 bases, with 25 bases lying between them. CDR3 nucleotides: TGTGCCAGCGTAACAACTCGAACAGGGTTTCAAGGCTACACCTTC. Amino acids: CASVTTRTGFQGYTF.

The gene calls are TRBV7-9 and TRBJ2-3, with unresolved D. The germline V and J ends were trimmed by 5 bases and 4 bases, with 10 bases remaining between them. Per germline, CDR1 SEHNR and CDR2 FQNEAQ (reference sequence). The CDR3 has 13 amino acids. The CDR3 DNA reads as TGTGCCAGCAGCGAAGACGGCCCAGATACGCAGTATTTT. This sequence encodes CASSEDGPDTQYF.

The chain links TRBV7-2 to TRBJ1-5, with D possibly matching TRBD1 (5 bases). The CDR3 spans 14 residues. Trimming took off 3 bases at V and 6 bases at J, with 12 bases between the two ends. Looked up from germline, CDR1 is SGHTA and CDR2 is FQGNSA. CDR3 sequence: CASSFREMGQPQHF. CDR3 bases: TGTGCCAGCAGCTTCAGGGAGATGGGTCAGCCCCAGCATTTT.

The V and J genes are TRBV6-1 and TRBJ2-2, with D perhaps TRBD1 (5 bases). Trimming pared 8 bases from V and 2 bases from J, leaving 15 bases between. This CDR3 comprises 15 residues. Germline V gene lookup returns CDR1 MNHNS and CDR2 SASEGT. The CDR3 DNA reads TGTGCCAGCCGGATAGGGGCGGCAAACACCGGGGAGCTGTTTTTT. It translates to CASRIGAANTGELFF.

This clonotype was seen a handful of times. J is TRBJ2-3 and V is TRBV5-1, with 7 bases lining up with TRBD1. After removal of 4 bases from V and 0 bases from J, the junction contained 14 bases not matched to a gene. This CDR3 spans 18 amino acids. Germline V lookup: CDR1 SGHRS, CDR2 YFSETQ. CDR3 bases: TGCGCCAGCAGCCCCTCATTCGAACAGGGGTCTAGCACAGATACGCAGTATTTT. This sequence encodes CASSPSFEQGSSTDTQYF.

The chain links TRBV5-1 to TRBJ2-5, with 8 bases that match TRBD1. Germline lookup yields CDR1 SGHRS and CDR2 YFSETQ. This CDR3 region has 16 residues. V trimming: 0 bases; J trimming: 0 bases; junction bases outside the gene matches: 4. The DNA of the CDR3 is TGCGCCAGCAGCTTGGGGGACAGGTGGTACCAAGAGACCCAGTACTTC. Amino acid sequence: CASSLGDRWYQETQYF.

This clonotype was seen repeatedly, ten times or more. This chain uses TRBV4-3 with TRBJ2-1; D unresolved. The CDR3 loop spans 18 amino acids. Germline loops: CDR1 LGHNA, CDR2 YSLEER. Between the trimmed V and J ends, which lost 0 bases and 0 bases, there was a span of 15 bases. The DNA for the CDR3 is TGCGCCAGCAGCCAAGATCTTAACGGCGGAGCCTCCTACAATGAGCAGTTCTTC. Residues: CASSQDLNGGASYNEQFF.

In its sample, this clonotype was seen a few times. CDR3 coding DNA: TGTGCCAGCAGTGAATTGGGTGGGGATTTGATGACGGCTTTCTTT. This translates into CASSELGGDLMTAFF. This chain uses TRBV6-1 with TRBJ1-1; no firm D call. Trimming took off 2 bases at V and 11 bases at J, with 21 bases between the two ends. The CDR3 sequence is 15 residues long. The germline gives CDR1 MNHNS, CDR2 SASEGT.

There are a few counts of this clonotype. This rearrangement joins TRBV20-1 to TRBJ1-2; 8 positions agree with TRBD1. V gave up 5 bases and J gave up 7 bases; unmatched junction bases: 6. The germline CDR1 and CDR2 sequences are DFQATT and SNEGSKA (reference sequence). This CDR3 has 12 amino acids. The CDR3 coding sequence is TGCAGTGCTTCGACAGGGGTGGTTGGCTACACCTTC. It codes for CSASTGVVGYTF.

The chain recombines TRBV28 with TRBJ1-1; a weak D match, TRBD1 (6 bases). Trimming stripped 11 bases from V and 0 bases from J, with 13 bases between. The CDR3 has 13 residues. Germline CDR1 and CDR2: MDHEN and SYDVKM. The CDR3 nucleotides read TGTGCCTGCCGGGGGCCGGTGAACACTGAAGCTTTCTTT. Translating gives CACRGPVNTEAFF.

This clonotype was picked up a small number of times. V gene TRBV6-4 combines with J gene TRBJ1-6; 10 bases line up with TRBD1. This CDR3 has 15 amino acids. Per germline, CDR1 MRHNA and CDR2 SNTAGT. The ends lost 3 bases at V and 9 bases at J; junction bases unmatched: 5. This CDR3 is CASSEVGTGASPLHF. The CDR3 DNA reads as TGTGCCAGCAGTGAAGTCGGGACAGGGGCTTCACCCCTCCACTTT.

The CDR3 spells CASSQPGTRDTGELFF. The DNA for the CDR3 is TGTGCCAGCAGCCAACCCGGGACTAGGGACACCGGGGAGCTGTTTTTT. V is TRBV14 and J is TRBJ2-2, with 8 nucleotides matching TRBD2. Germline V gene data show CDR1 as SGHDN and CDR2 as FVKESK. Trimming removed 2 bases from V and 3 bases from J; junction bases left unmatched: 5. The CDR3 has 16 residues.

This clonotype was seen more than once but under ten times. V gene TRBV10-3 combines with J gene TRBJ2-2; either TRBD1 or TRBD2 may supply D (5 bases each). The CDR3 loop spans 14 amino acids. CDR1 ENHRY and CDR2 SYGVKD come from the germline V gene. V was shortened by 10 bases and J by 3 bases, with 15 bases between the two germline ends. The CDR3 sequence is CATSGAEDTGELFF. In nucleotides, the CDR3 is TGTGCCACCTCCGGGGCGGAGGACACCGGGGAGCTGTTTTTT.